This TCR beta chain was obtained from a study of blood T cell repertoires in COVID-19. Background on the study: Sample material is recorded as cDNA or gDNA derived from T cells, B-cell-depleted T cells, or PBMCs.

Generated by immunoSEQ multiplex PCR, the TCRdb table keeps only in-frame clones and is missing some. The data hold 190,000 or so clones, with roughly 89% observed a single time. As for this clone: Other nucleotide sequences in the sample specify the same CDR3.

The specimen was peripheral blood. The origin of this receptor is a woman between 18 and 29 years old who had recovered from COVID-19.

CDR3 coding DNA: TGTGCCAGCAGTGATAGGGGAAATTCACCCCTCCACTTT. Its protein is CASSDRGNSPLHF. The genes are TRBV25-1 and TRBJ1-6; D might be TRBD1 (5 bases). The CDR3 is 13 amino acids. Germline CDR1 and CDR2: MGHDK and SYGVNS. Deletions cut 3 bases from V and 7 bases from J, with 7 bases between.